These 13 T cell receptor beta chains share one sample of origin, sequenced in a study of blood T cell repertoires in COVID-19. Using immunoSEQ multiplex PCR, the repertoire was profiled, and TCRdb retains in-frame clones only, with some absent. The sample has approximately 460,000 clones; 85% to 90% are singletons. The sample consisted of peripheral blood. All receptors derive from a man aged 18 to 30 with COVID-19, enrolled during active disease.

In the case of this clone: The sample carries other DNA sequences with the same CDR3. CDR3 sequence reads: CASSLAGGYEQYF. In DNA form, the CDR3 reads TGTGCCAGCAGTTTAGCGGGGGGCTACGAGCAGTACTTC. The gene calls are TRBV12-3 or TRBV12-4 and TRBJ2-7, with a weak D call TRBD2 (6 bases). This CDR3 has 13 amino acids. V lost 0 bases and J lost 3, with 6 bases in between.

The rearrangement links TRBV15 to TRBJ2-7; the D gene is possibly TRBD2 (5 bases). V was clipped by 0 bases and J by 4 bases, with 7 bases between them. The CDR3 runs to 13 residues. From germline, CDR1 is LNHNV and CDR2 YYDKDF (reference sequence). This CDR3 reads CATSRDRRYEQYF. The CDR3, as DNA: TGTGCCACCAGCAGAGATAGGAGGTACGAGCAGTACTTC.

This rearrangement joins TRBV2 to TRBJ2-3; D is ambiguous. Trimming took 2 bases from V and 9 from J, leaving 9 bases between them. Looked up from germline, CDR1 is SNHLY and CDR2 is FYNNEI. This CDR3 has 12 residues. The CDR3 reads CASSETQTTQYF. The CDR3 DNA is TGTGCCAGCAGTGAAACACAGACCACGCAGTATTTT.

The chain recombines TRBV19 with TRBJ1-1; tentatively, D is TRBD1 (6 bases). Germline assignment: CDR1 LNHDA and CDR2 SQIVND (reference sequence). This CDR3 is built from 19 residues. Trimming cost V 4 bases and J 0 bases, with 24 bases left between them. CDR3 coding DNA: TGTGCCAGTAGTAACCGGACGGGGACACCGCTTACCATGAACACTGAAGCTTTCTTT. Translation gives CASSNRTGTPLTMNTEAFF.

The rearrangement uses TRBV15 and TRBJ2-5, with D possibly TRBD1 on 5 matching bases. The germline V gene has CDR1 LNHNV and CDR2 YYDKDF (reference sequence). Trimming stripped 4 bases from V and 2 bases from J, with 8 bases between. The CDR3 covers 13 residues. The CDR3 is CATSKGSQETQYF. CDR3 sequence (DNA): TGTGCCACCAGCAAGGGGTCTCAAGAGACCCAGTACTTC.

This chain uses TRBV27 with TRBJ2-1, with 12 bases identical to TRBD2. V gave up 4 bases and J gave up 4 bases; unmatched junction bases: 14. Germline loops: CDR1 MNHEY, CDR2 SMNVEV (reference sequence). This CDR3 has 19 residues. CDR3 region: CASSSLASGRAKRYNEQFF. DNA of the CDR3: TGTGCCAGCAGTTCCTTGGCTAGCGGGAGGGCCAAAAGGTACAATGAGCAGTTCTTC.

The V call is TRBV19, the J call TRBJ2-4, with D perhaps TRBD2 (6 bases). Looked up from germline, CDR1 is LNHDA and CDR2 is SQIVND (reference sequence). The CDR3 has 17 amino acids. Between the trimmed V and J ends, which lost 3 bases and 1 base, there was a span of 16 bases. This CDR3 reads CASSMEGMGRAKNIQYF. The CDR3 DNA reads as TGTGCCAGTAGTATGGAGGGAATGGGGAGGGCCAAAAACATTCAGTACTTC.

The chain couples TRBV19 to TRBJ1-2, with 7 bases aligning to TRBD1. This CDR3 comprises 15 residues. Germline V gene sequence: CDR1 LNHDA, CDR2 SQIVND (reference sequence). Trimming removed 5 bases from V and 2 bases from J; junction bases left unmatched: 8. CDR3 bases: TGTGCCAGTAGTGCGGCGGGACAGAAAAACTATGGCTACACCTTC. This encodes CASSAAGQKNYGYTF.

This clone occurred a few times. This chain joins TRBV7-3 and TRBJ1-6; 12 nucleotides match TRBD1. The trim removed 5 bases at V and 7 bases at J, leaving 3 bases unmatched. This CDR3 comprises 15 residues. CDR1 is SGHTA and CDR2 is FQGTGA in the germline V gene. The CDR3 sequence: CASSRGQGANSPLHF. The CDR3 DNA reads as TGTGCCAGCAGCCGGGGACAGGGGGCGAATTCACCCCTCCACTTT. Complete variable domain (other parts from reference TRBV7-3 and TRBJ1-6): GAGVSQTPSNKVTEKGKYVELRCDPISGHTALYWYRQSLGQGPEFLIYFQGTGAADDSGLPNDRFFAVRPEGSVSTLKIQRTERGDSAVYLCASSRGQGANSPLHFGNGTRLTVT.

The V call is TRBV7-9, the J call TRBJ1-6; tentatively, D is TRBD1 (6 bases). V shed 4 bases and J shed 7 bases, with 14 bases lying between them. CDR1 and CDR2 (germline): SEHNR, FQNEAQ (reference sequence). The CDR3 extends over 15 amino acids. CDR3 amino acids: CASSSWDTQNSPLHF. The CDR3 DNA follows: TGTGCCAGCAGCTCCTGGGACACCCAAAATTCACCCCTCCACTTT.

Concerning this clone: This CDR3 is also generated by other DNA sequences in the sample. The J gene is TRBJ1-1, the V gene TRBV4-1, with a weak D call TRBD1 (5 bases). From germline, CDR1 is MGHRA and CDR2 YSYEKL. V was trimmed by 4 bases and J by 3 bases, leaving 12 bases between them. This CDR3 region has 14 residues. This chain's CDR3 is CASSPLGGDTEAFF. CDR3 DNA: TGCGCCAGCAGCCCCCTAGGAGGGGACACTGAAGCTTTCTTT.

The V and J genes are TRBV3-1 (or the pseudogene TRBV3-2) and TRBJ2-3; 9 nucleotides match TRBD2. The CDR3 is 15 amino acids. CDR1 LGHDT and CDR2 YNNKEL come from the germline V gene (reference sequence). V lost 4 bases and J lost 1; bases outside the gene matches: 3. Here the CDR3 reads CASSPPSGGTDTQYF. CDR3 coding DNA: TGTGCCAGCAGCCCCCCTAGCGGGGGCACAGATACGCAGTATTTT.

The rearrangement joins TRBV18 to TRBJ1-1, with TRBD1 as a possible D gene (5 bases). Trimming left V 1 base short and J 5 bases short, with 14 bases between. This CDR3 has 15 amino acids. The germline gives CDR1 KGHSH, CDR2 LQKENI. In DNA form, the CDR3 reads TGTGCCAGCTCACCACTCGGGGGAACTTCGACTGAAGCTTTCTTT. This encodes CASSPLGGTSTEAFF.